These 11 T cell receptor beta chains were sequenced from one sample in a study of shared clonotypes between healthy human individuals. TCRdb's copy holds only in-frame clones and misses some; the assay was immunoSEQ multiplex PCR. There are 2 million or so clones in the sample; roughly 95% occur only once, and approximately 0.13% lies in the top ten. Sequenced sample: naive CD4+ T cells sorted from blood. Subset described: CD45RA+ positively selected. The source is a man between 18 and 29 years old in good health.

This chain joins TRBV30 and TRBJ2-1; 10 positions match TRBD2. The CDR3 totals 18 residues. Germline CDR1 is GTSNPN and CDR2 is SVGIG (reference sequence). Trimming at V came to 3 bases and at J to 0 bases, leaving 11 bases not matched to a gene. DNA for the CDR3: TGTGCCTGGAGGCCCCGACTAGCGGGCCGAAGCTCCTACAATGAGCAGTTCTTC. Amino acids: CAWRPRLAGRSSYNEQFF.

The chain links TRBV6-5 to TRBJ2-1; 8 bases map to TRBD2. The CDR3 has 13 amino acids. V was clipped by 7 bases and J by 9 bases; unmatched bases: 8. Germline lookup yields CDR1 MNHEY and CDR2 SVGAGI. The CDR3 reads CASTGGQRGEQFF. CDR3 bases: TGTGCCAGCACGGGGGGGCAGCGTGGTGAGCAGTTCTTC.

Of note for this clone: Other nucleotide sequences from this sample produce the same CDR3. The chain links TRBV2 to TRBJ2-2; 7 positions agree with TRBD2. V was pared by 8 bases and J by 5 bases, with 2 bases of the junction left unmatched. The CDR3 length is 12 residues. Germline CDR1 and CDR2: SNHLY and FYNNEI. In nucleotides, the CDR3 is TGTGCCAGCGGGAGGGATACCGGGGAGCTGTTTTTT. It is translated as CASGRDTGELFF.

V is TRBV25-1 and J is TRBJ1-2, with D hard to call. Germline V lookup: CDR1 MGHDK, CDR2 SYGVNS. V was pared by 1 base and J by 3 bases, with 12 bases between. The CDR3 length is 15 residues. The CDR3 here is CASSESGSSYYGYTF. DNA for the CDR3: TGTGCCAGCAGTGAATCGGGCAGTTCGTACTATGGCTACACCTTC.

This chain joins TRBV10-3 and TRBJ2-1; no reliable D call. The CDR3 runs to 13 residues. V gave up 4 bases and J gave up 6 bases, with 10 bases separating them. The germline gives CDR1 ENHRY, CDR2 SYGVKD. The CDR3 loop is CAISGPLGNEQFF. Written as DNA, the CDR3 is TGTGCCATCAGTGGCCCGCTTGGCAATGAGCAGTTCTTC.

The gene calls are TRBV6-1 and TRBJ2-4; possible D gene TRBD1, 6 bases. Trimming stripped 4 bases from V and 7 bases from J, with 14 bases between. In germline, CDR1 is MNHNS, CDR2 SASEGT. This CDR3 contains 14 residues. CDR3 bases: TGTGCCAGCAGTGTATTCCGGGACAATAACATTCAGTACTTC. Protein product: CASSVFRDNNIQYF.

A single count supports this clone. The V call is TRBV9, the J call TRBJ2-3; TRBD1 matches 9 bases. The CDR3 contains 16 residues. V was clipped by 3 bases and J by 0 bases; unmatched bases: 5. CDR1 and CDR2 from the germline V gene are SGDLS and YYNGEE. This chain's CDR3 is CASSATGTGSTDTQYF. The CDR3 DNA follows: TGTGCCAGCAGCGCTACCGGGACAGGGAGCACAGATACGCAGTATTTT.

CDR3 DNA sequence: TGTGCCAGCAGCTTAGAAGGACTAGCGGGAATGAATGAGCAGTTCTTC. Translation: CASSLEGLAGMNEQFF. This chain links TRBV7-9 with TRBJ2-1, with 12 bases fitting TRBD2. This CDR3 is built from 16 residues. The V gene's germline CDR1 is SEHNR and CDR2 FQNEAQ (reference sequence). V lost 1 base, J lost 7 bases, and 5 bases stayed unmatched.

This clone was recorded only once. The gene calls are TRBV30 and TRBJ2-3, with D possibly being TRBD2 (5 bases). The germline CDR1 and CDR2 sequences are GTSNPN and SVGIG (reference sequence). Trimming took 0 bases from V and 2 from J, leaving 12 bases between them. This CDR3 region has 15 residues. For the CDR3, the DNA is TGTGCCTGGAGTGTGACTACCACCAACACAGATACGCAGTATTTT. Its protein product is CAWSVTTTNTDTQYF.

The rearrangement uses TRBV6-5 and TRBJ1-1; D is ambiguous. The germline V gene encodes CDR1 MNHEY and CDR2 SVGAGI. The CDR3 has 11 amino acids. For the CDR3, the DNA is TGTGTCTCCAGGTCTACCACTGAAGCTTTCTTT. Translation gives CVSRSTTEAFF.

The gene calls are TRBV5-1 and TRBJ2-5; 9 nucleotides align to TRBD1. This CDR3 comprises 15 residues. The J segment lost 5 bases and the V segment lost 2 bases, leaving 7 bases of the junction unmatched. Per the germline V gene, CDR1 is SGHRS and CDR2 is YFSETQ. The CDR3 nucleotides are TGCGCCAGCAGCTTTCACGGGACAGGGAAGGAGACCCAGTACTTC. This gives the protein CASSFHGTGKETQYF.